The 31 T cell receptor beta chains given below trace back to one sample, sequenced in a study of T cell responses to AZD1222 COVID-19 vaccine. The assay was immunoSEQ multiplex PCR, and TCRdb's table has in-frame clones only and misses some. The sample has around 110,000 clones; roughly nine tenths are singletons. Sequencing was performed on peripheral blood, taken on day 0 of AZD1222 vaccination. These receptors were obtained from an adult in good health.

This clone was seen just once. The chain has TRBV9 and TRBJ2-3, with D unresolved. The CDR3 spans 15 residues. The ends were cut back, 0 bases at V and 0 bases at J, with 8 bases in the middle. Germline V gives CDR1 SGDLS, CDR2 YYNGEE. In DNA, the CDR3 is TGTGCCAGCAGCGTAGGGTCTTTTAGCACAGATACGCAGTATTTT. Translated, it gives CASSVGSFSTDTQYF.

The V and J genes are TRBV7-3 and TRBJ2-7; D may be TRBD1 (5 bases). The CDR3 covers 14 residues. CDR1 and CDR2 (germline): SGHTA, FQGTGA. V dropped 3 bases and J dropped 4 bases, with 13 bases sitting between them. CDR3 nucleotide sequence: TGTGCCAGCAGCTTTACAGGCATTGGATACGAGCAGTACTTC. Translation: CASSFTGIGYEQYF.

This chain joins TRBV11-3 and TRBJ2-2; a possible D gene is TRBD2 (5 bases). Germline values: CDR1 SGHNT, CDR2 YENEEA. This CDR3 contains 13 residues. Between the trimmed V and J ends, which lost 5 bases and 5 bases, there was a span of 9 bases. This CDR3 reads CASSLRGTGELFF. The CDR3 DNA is TGTGCCAGCAGCCTACGAGGGACCGGGGAGCTGTTTTTT.

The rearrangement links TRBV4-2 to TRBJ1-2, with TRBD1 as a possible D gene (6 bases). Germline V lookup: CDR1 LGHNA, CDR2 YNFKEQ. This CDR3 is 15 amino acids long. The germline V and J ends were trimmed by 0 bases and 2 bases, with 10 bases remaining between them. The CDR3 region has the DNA TGTGCCAGCAGCCAAGATACAGGGATAAACTATGGCTACACCTTC. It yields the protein CASSQDTGINYGYTF.

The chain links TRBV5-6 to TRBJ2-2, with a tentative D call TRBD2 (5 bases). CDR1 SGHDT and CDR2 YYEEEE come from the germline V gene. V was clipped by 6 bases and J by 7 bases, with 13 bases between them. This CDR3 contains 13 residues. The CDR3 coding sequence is TGTGCCAGCACGGCAGGCCGGGGCGGGGAGCTGTTTTTT. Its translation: CASTAGRGGELFF. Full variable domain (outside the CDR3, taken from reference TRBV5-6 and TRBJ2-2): DAGVTQSPTHLIKTRGQQVTLRCSPKSGHDTVSWYQQALGQGPQFIFQYYEEEERQRGNFPDRFSGHQFPNYSSELNVNALLLGDSALYLCASTAGRGGELFFGEGSRLTVL.

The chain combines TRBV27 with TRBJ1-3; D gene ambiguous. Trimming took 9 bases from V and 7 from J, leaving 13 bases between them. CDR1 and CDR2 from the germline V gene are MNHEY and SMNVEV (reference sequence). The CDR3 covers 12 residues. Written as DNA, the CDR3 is TGTGCCAGTGGGGAGGGTGGCAACACCATATATTTT. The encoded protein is CASGEGGNTIYF.

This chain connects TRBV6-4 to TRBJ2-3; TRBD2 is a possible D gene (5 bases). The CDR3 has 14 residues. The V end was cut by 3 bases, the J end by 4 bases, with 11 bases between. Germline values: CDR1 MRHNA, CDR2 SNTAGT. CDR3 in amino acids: CASSEGLAADTQYF. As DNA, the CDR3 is TGTGCCAGCAGTGAAGGGCTAGCAGCAGATACGCAGTATTTT.

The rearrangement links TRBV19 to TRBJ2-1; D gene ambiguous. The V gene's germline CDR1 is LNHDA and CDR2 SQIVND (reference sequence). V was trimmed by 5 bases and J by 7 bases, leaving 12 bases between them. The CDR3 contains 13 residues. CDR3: CASSSQNLNEQFF. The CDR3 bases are TGTGCCAGTAGTTCCCAAAATCTTAATGAGCAGTTCTTC.

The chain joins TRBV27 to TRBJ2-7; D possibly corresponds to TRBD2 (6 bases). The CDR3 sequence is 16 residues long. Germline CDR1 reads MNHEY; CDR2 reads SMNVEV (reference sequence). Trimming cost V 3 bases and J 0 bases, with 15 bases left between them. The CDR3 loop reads CASSFLIADHSYEQYF. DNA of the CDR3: TGTGCCAGCAGTTTCCTTATAGCGGACCACTCCTACGAGCAGTACTTC.

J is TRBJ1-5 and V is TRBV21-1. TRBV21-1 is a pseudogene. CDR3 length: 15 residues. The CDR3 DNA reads TGTGCCAGCAGCGACAGGGCGGGGGGCAATCAGCCCCAGCATTTT. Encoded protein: CASSDRAGGNQPQHF.

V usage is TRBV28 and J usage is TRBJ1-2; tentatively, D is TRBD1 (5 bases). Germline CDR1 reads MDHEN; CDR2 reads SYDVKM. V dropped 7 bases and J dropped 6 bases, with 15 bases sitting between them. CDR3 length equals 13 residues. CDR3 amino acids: CASNPGGVNGYTF. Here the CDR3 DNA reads TGTGCCAGCAACCCCGGGGGGGTGAATGGCTACACCTTC.

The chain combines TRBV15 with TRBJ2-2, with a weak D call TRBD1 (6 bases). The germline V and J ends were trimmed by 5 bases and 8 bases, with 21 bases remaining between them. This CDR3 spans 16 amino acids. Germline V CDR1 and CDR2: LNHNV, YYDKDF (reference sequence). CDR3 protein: CATSPRTVNTRGELFF. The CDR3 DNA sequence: TGTGCCACCAGCCCAAGGACAGTCAACACGCGTGGGGAGCTGTTTTTT.

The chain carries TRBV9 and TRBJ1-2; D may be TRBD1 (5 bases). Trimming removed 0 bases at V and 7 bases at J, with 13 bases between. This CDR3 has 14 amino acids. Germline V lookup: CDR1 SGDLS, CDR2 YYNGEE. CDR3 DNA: TGTGCCAGCAGCGTAGGTCTTGGACAAAGTGGCTACACCTTC. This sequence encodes CASSVGLGQSGYTF.

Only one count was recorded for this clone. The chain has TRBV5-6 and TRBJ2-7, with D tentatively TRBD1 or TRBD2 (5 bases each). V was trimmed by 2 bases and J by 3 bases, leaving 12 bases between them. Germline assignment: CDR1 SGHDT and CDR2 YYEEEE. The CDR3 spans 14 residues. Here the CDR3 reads CASSLEGSGYEQYF. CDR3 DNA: TGTGCCAGCAGCTTAGAGGGGAGCGGCTACGAGCAGTACTTC. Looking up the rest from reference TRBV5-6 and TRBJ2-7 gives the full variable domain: DAGVTQSPTHLIKTRGQQVTLRCSPKSGHDTVSWYQQALGQGPQFIFQYYEEEERQRGNFPDRFSGHQFPNYSSELNVNALLLGDSALYLCASSLEGSGYEQYFGPGTRLTVT.

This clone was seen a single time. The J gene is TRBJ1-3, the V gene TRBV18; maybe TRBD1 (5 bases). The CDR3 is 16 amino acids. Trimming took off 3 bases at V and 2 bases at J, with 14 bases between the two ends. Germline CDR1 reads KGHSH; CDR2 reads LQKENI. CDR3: CASSPGEGRAGNTIYF. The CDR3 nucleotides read TGTGCCAGCTCACCCGGAGAGGGGCGCGCTGGAAACACCATATATTTT.

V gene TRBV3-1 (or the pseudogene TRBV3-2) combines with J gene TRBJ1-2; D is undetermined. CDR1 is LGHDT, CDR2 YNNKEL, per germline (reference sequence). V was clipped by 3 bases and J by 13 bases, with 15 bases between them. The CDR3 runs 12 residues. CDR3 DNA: TGTGCCAGCAGCCAGCTTCTGGGTGTCCGCACCTTC. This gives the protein CASSQLLGVRTF.

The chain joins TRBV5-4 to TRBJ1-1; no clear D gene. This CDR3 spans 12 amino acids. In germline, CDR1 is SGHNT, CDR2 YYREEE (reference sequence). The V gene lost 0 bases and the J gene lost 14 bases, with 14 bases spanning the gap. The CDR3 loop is CASSLEGRVRFF. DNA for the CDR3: TGTGCCAGCAGCTTGGAGGGCAGAGTGCGATTCTTT.

This CDR3 is CASSYDANEQYF. CDR3 DNA sequence: TGTGCCAGCAGCTATGACGCGAACGAGCAGTACTTC. The chain links TRBV13 to TRBJ2-7; unclear D gene. The V end lost 4 bases, the J end lost 5 bases, and 9 bases lay between the germline ends. The CDR3 is 12 residues long. CDR1 and CDR2 (germline): PRHDT, FYEKMQ (reference sequence).

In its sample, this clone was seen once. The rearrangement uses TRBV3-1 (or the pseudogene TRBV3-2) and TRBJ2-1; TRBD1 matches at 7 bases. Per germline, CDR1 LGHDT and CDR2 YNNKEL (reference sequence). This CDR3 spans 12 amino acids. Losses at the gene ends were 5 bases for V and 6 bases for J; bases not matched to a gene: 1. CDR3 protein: CASSSGGNEQFF. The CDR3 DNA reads TGTGCCAGCAGCTCAGGGGGCAATGAGCAGTTCTTC.

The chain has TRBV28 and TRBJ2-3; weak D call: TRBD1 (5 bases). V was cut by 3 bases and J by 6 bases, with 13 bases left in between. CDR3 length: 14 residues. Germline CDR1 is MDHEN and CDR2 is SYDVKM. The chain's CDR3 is CASSLTDDLDTQYF. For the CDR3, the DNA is TGTGCCAGCAGTTTGACAGACGATCTGGATACGCAGTATTTT.

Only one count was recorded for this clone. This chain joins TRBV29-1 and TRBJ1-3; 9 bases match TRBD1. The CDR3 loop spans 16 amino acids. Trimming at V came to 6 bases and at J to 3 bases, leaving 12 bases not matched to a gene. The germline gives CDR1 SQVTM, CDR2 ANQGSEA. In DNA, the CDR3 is TGCAGCGTCATGGTAACAGGGGGCGAACTTGGAAACACCATATATTTT. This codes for CSVMVTGGELGNTIYF. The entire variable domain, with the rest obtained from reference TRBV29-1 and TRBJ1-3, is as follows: SAVISQKPSRDICQRGTSLTIQCQVDSQVTMMFWYRQQPGQSLTLIATANQGSEATYESGFVIDKFPISRPNLTFSTLTVSNMSPEDSSIYLCSVMVTGGELGNTIYFGEGSWLTVV.

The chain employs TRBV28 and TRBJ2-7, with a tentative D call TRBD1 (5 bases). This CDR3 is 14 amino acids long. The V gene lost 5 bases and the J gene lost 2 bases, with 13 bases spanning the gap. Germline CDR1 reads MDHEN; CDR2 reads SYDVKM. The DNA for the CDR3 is TGTGCCAGCAGTGAGTCTCCAGGGACCTACGAGCAGTACTTC. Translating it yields CASSESPGTYEQYF.

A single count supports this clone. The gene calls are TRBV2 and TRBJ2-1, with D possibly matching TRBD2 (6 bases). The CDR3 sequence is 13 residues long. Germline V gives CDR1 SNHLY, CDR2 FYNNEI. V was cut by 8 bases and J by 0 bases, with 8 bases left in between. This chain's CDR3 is CASHGSSYNEQFF. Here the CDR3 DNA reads TGTGCCAGCCACGGGAGCTCCTACAATGAGCAGTTCTTC.

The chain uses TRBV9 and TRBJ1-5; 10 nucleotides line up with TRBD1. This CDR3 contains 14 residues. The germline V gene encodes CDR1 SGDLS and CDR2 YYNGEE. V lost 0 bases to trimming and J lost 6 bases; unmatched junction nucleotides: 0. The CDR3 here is CASSVGTGGQPQHF. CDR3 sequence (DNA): TGTGCCAGCAGCGTAGGGACAGGGGGTCAGCCCCAGCATTTT.

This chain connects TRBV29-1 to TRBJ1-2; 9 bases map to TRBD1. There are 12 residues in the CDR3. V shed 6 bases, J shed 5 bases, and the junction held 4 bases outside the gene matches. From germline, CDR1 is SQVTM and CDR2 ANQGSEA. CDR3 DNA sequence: TGCAGCGTACCCGGGACAGGGTATGGCTACACCTTC. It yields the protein CSVPGTGYGYTF.

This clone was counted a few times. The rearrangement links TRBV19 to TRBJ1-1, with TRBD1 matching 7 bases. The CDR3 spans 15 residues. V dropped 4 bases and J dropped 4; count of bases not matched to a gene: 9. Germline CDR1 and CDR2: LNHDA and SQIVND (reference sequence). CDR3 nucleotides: TGTGCCAGTAGTAGGGACAGCCCACTGGGCACTGAAGCTTTCTTT. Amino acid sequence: CASSRDSPLGTEAFF.

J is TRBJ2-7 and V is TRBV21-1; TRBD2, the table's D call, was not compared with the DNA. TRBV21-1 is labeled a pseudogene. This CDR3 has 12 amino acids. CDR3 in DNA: TGTGCCAGCAGCGTTTCCTCCGGCGAGCAGTACTTC. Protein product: CASSVSSGEQYF.

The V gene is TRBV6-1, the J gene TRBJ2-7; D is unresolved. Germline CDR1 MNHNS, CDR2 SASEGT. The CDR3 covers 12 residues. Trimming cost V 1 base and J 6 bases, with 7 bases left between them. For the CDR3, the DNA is TGTGCCAGCAGTGAAGTTGGGCGCGAGCAGTACTTC. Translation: CASSEVGREQYF.

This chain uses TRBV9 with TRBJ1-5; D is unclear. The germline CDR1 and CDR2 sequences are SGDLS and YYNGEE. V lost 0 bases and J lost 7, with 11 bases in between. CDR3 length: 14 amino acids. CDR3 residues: CASSVEGGQQPQHF. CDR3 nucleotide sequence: TGTGCCAGCAGCGTAGAGGGAGGCCAACAGCCCCAGCATTTT. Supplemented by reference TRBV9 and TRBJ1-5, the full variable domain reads DSGVTQTPKHLITATGQRVTLRCSPRSGDLSVYWYQQSLDQGLQFLIQYYNGEERAKGNILERFSAQQFPDLHSELNLSSLELGDSALYFCASSVEGGQQPQHFGDGTRLSIL.

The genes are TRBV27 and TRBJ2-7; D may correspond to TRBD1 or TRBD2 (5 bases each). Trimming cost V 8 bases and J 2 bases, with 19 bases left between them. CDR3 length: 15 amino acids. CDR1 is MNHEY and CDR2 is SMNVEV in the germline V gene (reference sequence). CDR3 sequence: CASSPGYGLTYEQYF. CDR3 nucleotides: TGTGCCAGCTCCCCAGGGTATGGACTTACCTACGAGCAGTACTTC.

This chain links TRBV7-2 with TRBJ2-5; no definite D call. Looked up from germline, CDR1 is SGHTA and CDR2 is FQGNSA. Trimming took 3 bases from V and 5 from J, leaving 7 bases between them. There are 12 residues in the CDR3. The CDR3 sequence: CASSFDRETQYF. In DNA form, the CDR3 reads TGTGCCAGCAGCTTCGACCGGGAGACCCAGTACTTC. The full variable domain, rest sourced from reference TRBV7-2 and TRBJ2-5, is GAGVSQSPSNKVTEKGKDVELRCDPISGHTALYWYRQSLGQGLEFLIYFQGNSAPDKSGLPSDRFSAERTGGSVSTLTIQRTQQEDSAVYLCASSFDRETQYFGPGTRLLVL.